This T cell receptor (beta chain) was captured in a study of blood T cell repertoires in COVID-19. Study in general: The origin of the acute and convalescent COVID-19 samples was the United States, Italy and Spain. PBMCs, B-cell-depleted T cells, or T cells provided the cDNA or gDNA that made up the material.

Study processing details: Estimation of nucleated cell counts relied on the amplification of reference gene primers. Assay used: immunoSEQ multiplex PCR; TCRdb lists only in-frame clones, some missing. That table supplies the V and J calls and clone size; D and trimming were determined from the DNA. The sample contains more than 35,000 clones, roughly 70% of which appear only once. The CDR3 totals 15 residues. Germline assignment: CDR1 ENHRY and CDR2 SYGVKD. V was trimmed by 0 bases and J by 2 bases, leaving 8 bases between them. This sequence joins TRBV10-3 and TRBJ1-5; D is uncertain. The sequence derives from an elderly man with acute or convalescent COVID-19. Specimen: peripheral blood. The CDR3 nucleotides are TGTGCCATCAGTGAGTCTGAGGTGCGCAATCAGCCCCAGCATTTT. This codes for CAISESEVRNQPQHF.